This T cell receptor beta chain came from a study of early stage breast cancer tumors. Using immunoSEQ multiplex PCR, the repertoire was profiled, and TCRdb retains in-frame clones only, with some absent. The sample lists some 70,000 clones, under 85% occurring once. Germline CDR1 SGDLS, CDR2 YYNGEE. The CDR3 is 17 amino acids. Trimming removed 0 bases at V and 0 bases at J, with 13 bases between. This chain connects TRBV9 to TRBJ2-1; possibly TRBD2 for D (6 bases). This TCR derives from a person aged 55 to 75 with breast cancer. The sample was blood. The CDR3 region has the DNA TGTGCCAGCAGCGTAGCGCCGGCGGGGTACTCCTACAATGAGCAGTTCTTC. Amino acid sequence: CASSVAPAGYSYNEQFF.